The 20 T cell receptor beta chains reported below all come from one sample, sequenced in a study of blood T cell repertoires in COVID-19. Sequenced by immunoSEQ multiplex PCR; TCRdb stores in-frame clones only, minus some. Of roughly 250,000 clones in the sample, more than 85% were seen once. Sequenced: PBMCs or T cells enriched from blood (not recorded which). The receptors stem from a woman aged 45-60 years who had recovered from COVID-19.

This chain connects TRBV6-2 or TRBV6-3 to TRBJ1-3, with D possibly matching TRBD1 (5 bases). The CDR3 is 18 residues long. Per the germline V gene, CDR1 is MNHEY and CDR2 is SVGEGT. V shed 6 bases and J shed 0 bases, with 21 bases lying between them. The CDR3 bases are TGTGCCAGCAGCTATAATAAGTGGGGCCGCGGCTCTGGAAACACCATATATTTT. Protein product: CASSYNKWGRGSGNTIYF.

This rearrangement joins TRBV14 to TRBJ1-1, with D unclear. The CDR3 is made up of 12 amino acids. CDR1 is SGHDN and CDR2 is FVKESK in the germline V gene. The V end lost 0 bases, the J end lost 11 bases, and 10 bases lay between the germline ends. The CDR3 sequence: CASSQEHLPAFF. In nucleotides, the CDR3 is TGTGCCAGCAGCCAAGAACACCTTCCGGCTTTCTTT.

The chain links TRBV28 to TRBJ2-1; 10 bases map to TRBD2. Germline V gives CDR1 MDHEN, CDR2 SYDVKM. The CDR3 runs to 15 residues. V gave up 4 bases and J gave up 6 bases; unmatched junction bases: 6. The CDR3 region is CASSSASGSSNEQFF. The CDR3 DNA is TGTGCCAGCAGTTCGGCTAGCGGGAGCTCCAATGAGCAGTTCTTC.

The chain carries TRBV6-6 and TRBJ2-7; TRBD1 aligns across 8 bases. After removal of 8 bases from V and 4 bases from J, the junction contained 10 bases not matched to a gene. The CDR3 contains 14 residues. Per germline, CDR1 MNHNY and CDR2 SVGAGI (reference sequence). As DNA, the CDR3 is TGTGCCAGCGAGCAGGGGGCTCTGGGATACGAGCAGTACTTC. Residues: CASEQGALGYEQYF.

The DNA for the CDR3 is TGTGCCAGCAGCTTAAGCTTGGACAGGGGGCGAGGAAACACCATATATTTT. This codes for CASSLSLDRGRGNTIYF. The chain combines TRBV7-3 with TRBJ1-3; 11 bases align to TRBD1. V was clipped by 1 base and J by 4 bases; unmatched bases: 6. Per the germline V gene, CDR1 is SGHTA and CDR2 is FQGTGA. The CDR3 extends over 17 amino acids.

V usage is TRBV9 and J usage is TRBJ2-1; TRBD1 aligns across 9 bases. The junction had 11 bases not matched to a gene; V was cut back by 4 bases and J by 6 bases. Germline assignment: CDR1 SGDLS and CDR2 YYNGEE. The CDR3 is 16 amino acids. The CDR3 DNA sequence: TGTGCCAGCAGCCCCTCCTCGGGACAGGGTTTCAATGAGCAGTTCTTC. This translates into CASSPSSGQGFNEQFF. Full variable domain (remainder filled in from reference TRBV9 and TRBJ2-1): DSGVTQTPKHLITATGQRVTLRCSPRSGDLSVYWYQQSLDQGLQFLIQYYNGEERAKGNILERFSAQQFPDLHSELNLSSLELGDSALYFCASSPSSGQGFNEQFFGPGTRLTVL.

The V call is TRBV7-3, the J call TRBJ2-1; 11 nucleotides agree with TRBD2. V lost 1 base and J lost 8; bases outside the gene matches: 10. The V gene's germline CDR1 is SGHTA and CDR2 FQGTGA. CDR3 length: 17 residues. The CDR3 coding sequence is TGTGCCAGCAGCTTAAGTAGCGGGAGGGCTAGGCCCCATGAGCAGTTCTTC. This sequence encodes CASSLSSGRARPHEQFF.

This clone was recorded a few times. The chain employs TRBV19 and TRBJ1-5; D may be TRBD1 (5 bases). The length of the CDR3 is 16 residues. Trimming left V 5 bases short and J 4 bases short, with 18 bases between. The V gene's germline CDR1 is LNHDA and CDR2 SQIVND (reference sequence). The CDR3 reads CASSSHRTGGNQPQHF. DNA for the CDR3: TGTGCCAGTAGTTCTCACAGGACCGGAGGGAATCAGCCCCAGCATTTT.

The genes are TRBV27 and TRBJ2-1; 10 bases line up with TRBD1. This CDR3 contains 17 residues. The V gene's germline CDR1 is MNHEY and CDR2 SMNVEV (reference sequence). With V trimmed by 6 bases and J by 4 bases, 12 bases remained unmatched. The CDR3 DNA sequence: TGTGCCAGCAGCCGAACAAGTTCGGGACAGGGGTACAATGAGCAGTTCTTC. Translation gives CASSRTSSGQGYNEQFF.

The CDR3 sequence: CASSFHPRQDNTEAFF. Here the CDR3 DNA reads TGTGCCAGCAGTTTCCACCCCAGACAGGACAACACTGAAGCTTTCTTT. This sequence joins TRBV28 and TRBJ1-1; possible D gene TRBD1, 6 bases. The V and J ends lost 3 bases and 2 bases respectively, with 16 bases between them. There are 16 residues in the CDR3. CDR1 and CDR2 from the germline V gene are MDHEN and SYDVKM.

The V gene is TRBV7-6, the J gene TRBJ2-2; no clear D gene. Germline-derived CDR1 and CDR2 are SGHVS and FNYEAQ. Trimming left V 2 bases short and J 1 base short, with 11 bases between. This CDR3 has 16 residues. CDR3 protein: CASSLMQNQNTGELFF. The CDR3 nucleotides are TGTGCCAGCAGCTTAATGCAGAACCAGAACACCGGGGAGCTGTTTTTT.

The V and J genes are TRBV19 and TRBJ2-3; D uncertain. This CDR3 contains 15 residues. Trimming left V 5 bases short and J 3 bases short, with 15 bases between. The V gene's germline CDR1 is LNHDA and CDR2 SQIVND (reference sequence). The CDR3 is CASSRVGSGTDTQYF. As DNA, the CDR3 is TGTGCCAGTAGTCGCGTCGGGTCGGGTACAGATACGCAGTATTTT.

The CDR3 loop reads CASSSGLAGEPSYNEQFF. CDR3 nucleotide sequence: TGTGCCAGCAGCTCGGGACTAGCGGGAGAGCCTTCCTACAATGAGCAGTTCTTC. This chain joins TRBV5-5 and TRBJ2-1; 14 bases are a match to TRBD2. The CDR3 length is 18 residues. Looked up from germline, CDR1 is SGHKS and CDR2 is YYEKEE (reference sequence). The V gene end was trimmed by 3 bases and the J gene end by 1 base; junction bases not matched to a gene: 6.

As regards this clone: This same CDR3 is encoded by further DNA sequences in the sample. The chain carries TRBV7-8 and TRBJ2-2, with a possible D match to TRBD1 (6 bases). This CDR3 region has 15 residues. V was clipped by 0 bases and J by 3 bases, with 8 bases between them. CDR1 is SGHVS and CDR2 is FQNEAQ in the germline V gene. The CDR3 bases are TGTGCCAGCAGCTTAGCACAGGGATACACCGGGGAGCTGTTTTTT. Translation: CASSLAQGYTGELFF.

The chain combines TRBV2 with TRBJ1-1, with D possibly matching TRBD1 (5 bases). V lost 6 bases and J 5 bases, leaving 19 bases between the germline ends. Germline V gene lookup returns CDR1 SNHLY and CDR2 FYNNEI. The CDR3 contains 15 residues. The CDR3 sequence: CASSETPTGTTEAFF. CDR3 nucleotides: TGTGCCAGCAGCGAAACCCCGACGGGGACTACTGAAGCTTTCTTT.

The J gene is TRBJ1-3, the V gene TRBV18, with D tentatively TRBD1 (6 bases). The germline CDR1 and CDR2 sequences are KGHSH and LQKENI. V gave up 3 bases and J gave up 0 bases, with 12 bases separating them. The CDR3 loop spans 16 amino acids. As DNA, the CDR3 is TGTGCCAGCTCACCTTTGCAGGGGAGCTCTGGAAACACCATATATTTT. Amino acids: CASSPLQGSSGNTIYF.

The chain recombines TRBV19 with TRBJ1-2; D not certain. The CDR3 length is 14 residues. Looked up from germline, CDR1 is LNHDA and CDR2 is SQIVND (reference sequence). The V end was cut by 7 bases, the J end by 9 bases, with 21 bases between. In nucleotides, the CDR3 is TGTGCCAGTACCCCCGGGGAGATTGCCTTTCGCTACACCTTC. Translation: CASTPGEIAFRYTF.

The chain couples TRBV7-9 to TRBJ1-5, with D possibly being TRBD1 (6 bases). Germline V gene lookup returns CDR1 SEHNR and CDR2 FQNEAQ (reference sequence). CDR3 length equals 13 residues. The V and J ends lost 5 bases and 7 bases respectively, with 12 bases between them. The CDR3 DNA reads TGTGCCAGCAGCCCAGGGGAGCCCCAGCCCCAGCATTTT. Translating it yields CASSPGEPQPQHF.

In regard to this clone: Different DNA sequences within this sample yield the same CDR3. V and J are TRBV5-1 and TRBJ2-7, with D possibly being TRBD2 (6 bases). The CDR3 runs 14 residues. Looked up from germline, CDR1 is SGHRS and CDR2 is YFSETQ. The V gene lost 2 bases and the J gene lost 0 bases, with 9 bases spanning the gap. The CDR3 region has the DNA TGCGCCAGCAGCTTAGGGACTGACTCCTACGAGCAGTACTTC. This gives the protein CASSLGTDSYEQYF.

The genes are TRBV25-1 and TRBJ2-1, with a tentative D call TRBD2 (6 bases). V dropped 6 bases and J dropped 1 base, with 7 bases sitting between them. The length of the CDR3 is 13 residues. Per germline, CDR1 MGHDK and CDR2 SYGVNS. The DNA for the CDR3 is TGTGCCAGCAGAGGGACTTCCTACAATGAGCAGTTCTTC. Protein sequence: CASRGTSYNEQFF.